A single sample is the source of the 3 T cell receptor beta chains below, sequenced in a study of blood T cell repertoires in COVID-19. Using immunoSEQ multiplex PCR, the repertoire was profiled, and TCRdb retains in-frame clones only, with some absent. Here the sample spans about 430,000 clones, about 88% being singletons. The specimen sequenced was PBMCs or T cells enriched from blood (not recorded which). Receptors originate from a woman aged 18-35 years who had been exposed to COVID-19.

This clone was recorded only once. The gene calls are TRBV3-1 (or the pseudogene TRBV3-2) and TRBJ1-6; possibly TRBD1 for D (5 bases). This CDR3 is built from 16 residues. Germline CDR1 LGHDT, CDR2 YNNKEL (reference sequence). Trimming stripped 1 base from V and 7 bases from J, with 14 bases between. CDR3 protein: CASSQGAIGGNSPLHF. CDR3 DNA: TGTGCCAGCAGCCAAGGTGCCATCGGGGGGAATTCACCCCTCCACTTT.

This clone was detected only once. The V gene is TRBV28, the J gene TRBJ2-7; D possibly corresponds to TRBD1 (6 bases). The CDR3 totals 15 residues. The germline V gene encodes CDR1 MDHEN and CDR2 SYDVKM. Between the trimmed V and J ends, which lost 6 bases and 4 bases, there was a span of 19 bases. CDR3 nucleotide sequence: TGTGCCAGCAGCCAAGGTAGGGGACAACTTTACGAGCAGTACTTC. Translation gives CASSQGRGQLYEQYF.

The chain links TRBV6-2 or TRBV6-3 to TRBJ2-2; a weak D match, TRBD1 (6 bases). V was shortened by 2 bases and J by 4 bases, with 14 bases between the two germline ends. Germline CDR1 is MNHEY and CDR2 is SVGEGT. The CDR3 is 16 amino acids. The CDR3 loop reads CASSYGQGSITGELFF. The CDR3 region has the DNA TGTGCCAGCAGTTACGGGCAGGGGTCGATCACCGGGGAGCTGTTTTTT.